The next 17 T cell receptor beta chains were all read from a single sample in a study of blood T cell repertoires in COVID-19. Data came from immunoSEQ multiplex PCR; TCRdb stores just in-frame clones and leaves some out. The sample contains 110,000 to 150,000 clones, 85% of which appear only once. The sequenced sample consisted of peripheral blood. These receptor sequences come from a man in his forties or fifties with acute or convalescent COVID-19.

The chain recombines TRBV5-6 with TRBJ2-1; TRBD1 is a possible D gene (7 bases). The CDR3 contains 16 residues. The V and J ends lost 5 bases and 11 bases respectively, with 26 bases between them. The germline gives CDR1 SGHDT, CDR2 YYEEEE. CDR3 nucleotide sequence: TGTGCCAGCAGACGGTCCGGGATTTCCCAGGGGGGTAAGCAGTTCTTC. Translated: CASRRSGISQGGKQFF. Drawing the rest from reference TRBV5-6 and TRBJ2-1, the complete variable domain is DAGVTQSPTHLIKTRGQQVTLRCSPKSGHDTVSWYQQALGQGPQFIFQYYEEEERQRGNFPDRFSGHQFPNYSSELNVNALLLGDSALYLCASRRSGISQGGKQFFGPGTRLTVL.

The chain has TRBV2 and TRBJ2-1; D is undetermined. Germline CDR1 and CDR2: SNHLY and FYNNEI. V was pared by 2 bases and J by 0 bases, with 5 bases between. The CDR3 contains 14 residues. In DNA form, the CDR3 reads TGTGCCAGCAGTGAACGGAGCTCCTACAATGAGCAGTTCTTC. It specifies CASSERSSYNEQFF.

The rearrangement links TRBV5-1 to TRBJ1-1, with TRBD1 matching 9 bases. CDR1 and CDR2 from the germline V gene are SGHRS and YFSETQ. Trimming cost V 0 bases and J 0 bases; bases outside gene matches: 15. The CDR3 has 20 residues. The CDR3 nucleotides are TGCGCCAGCAGCTTGGATATTACAGGGGGCGACGGATTGATGAACACTGAAGCTTTCTTT. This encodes CASSLDITGGDGLMNTEAFF. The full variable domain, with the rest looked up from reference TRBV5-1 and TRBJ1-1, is KAGVTQTPRYLIKTRGQQVTLSCSPISGHRSVSWYQQTPGQGLQFLFEYFSETQRNKGNFPGRFSGRQFSNSRSEMNVSTLELGDSALYLCASSLDITGGDGLMNTEAFFGQGTRLTVV.

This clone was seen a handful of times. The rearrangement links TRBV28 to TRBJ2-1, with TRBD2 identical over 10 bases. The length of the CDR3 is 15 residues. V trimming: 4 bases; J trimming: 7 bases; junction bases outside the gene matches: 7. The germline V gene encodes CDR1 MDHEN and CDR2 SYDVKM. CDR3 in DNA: TGTGCCAGCAGTTGGGAGCGGGAGGGCCCAAATGAGCAGTTCTTC. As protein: CASSWEREGPNEQFF.

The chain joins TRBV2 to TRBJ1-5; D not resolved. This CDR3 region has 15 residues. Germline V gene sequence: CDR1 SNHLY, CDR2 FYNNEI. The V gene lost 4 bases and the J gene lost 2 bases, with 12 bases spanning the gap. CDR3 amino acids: CASSGQALGNQPQHF. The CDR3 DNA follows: TGTGCCAGCAGTGGGCAGGCCCTTGGCAATCAGCCCCAGCATTTT. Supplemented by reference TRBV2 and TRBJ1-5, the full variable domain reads EPEVTQTPSHQVTQMGQEVILRCVPISNHLYFYWYRQILGQKVEFLVSFYNNEISEKSEIFDDQFSVERPDGSNFTLKIRSTKLEDSAMYFCASSGQALGNQPQHFGDGTRLSIL.

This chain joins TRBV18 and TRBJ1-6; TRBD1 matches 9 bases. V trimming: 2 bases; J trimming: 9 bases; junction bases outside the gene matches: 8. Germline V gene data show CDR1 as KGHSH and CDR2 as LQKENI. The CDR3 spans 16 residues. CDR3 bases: TGTGCCAGCTCACCAGTAACCGGGACAGGGTCTTCACCCCTCCACTTT. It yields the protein CASSPVTGTGSSPLHF.

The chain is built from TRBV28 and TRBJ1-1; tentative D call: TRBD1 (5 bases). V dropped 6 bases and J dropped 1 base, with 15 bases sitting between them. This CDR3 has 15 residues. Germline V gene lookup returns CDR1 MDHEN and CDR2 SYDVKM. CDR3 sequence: CASRVGGPSNTEAFF. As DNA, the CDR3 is TGTGCCAGCAGGGTGGGGGGTCCATCGAACACTGAAGCTTTCTTT.

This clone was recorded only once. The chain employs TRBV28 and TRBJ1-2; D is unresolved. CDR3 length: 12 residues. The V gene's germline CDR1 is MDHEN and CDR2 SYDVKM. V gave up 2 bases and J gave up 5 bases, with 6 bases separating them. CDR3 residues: CASSLKRYGYTF. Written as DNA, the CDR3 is TGTGCCAGCAGTTTAAAGAGATATGGCTACACCTTC.

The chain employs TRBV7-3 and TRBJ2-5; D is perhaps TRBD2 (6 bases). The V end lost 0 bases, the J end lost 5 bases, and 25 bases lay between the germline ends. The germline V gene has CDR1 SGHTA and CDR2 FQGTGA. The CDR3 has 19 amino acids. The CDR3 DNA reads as TGTGCCAGCAGCTTAACCCACAGCATAGGAACGCGGGGTAGGGAGACCCAGTACTTC. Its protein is CASSLTHSIGTRGRETQYF.

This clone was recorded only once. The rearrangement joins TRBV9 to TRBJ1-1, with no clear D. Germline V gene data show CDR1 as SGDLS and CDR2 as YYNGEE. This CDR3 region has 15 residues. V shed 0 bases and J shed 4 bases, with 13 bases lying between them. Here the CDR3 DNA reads TGTGCCAGCAGCGTAGGTTTGGCTAGTCTCACTGAAGCTTTCTTT. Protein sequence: CASSVGLASLTEAFF.

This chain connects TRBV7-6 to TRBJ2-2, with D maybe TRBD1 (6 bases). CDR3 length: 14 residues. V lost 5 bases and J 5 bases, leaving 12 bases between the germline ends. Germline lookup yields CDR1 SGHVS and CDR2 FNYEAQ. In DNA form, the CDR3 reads TGTGCCAGCAGCACGGCCCAGGGGACCGGGGAGCTGTTTTTT. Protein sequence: CASSTAQGTGELFF.

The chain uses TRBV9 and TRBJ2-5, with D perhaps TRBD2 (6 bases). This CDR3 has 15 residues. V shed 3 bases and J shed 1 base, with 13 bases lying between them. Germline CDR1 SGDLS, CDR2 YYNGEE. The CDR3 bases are TGTGCCAGCAGCGCGGCCGGGACTGGCCAAGAGACCCAGTACTTC. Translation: CASSAAGTGQETQYF.

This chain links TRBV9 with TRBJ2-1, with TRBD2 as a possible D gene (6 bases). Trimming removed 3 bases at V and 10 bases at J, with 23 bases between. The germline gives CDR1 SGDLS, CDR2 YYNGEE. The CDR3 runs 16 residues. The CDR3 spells CASSAHQSSGLIEQFF. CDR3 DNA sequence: TGTGCCAGCAGCGCCCACCAGAGTAGCGGCCTGATCGAGCAGTTCTTC.

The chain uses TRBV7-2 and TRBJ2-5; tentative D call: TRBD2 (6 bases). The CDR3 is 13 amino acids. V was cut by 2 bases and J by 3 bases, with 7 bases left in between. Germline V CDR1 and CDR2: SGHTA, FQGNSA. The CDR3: CASSLRREETQYF. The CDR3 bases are TGTGCCAGCAGCTTACGGAGGGAAGAGACCCAGTACTTC.

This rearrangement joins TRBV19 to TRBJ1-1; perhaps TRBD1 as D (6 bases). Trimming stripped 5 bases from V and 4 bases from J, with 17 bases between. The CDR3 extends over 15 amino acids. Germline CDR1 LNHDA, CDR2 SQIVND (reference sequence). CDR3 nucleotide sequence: TGTGCCAGTAGTTCGTTCGGGGGCGGGGGCACTGAAGCTTTCTTT. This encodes CASSSFGGGGTEAFF.

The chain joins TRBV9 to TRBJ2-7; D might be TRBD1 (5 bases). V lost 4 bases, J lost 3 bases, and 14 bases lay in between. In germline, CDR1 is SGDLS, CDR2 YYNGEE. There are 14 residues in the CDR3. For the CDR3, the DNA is TGTGCCAGCAGCAGATCTGACAGAATCTACGAGCAGTACTTC. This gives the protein CASSRSDRIYEQYF.

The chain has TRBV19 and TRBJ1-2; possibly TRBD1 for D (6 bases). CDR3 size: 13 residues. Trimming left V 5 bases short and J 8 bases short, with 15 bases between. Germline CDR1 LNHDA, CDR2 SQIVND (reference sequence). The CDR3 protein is CASSPPQGRGYTF. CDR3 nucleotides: TGTGCCAGTAGTCCACCGCAGGGGAGAGGCTACACCTTC. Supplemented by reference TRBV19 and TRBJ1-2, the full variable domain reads DGGITQSPKYLFRKEGQNVTLSCEQNLNHDAMYWYRQDPGQGLRLIYYSQIVNDFQKGDIAEGYSVSREKKESFPLTVTSAQKNPTAFYLCASSPPQGRGYTFGSGTRLTVV.